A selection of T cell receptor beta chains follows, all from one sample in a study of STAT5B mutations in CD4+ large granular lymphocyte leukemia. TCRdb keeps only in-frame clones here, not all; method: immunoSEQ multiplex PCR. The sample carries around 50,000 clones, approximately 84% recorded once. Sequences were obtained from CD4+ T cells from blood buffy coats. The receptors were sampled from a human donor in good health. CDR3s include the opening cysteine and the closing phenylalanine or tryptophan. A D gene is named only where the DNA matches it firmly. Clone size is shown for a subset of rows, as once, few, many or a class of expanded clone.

DNA: TGTGCCAGCAGTTGGGGCACAGATACGCAGTATTTT
CDR3: CASSWGTDTQYF
J: TRBJ2-3
V: TRBV6-5
size: .
D: .
length: 12

DNA: TGCGCCAGCAGCTTGGATGGGCTAGCGGGAAACTGGAATGAGCAGTTCTTC
CDR3: CASSLDGLAGNWNEQFF
J: TRBJ2-1
V: TRBV5-1
size: .
D: TRBD2
length: 17

DNA: TGTGCCAGCTCACCACAAGGATTTAGCAATCAGCCCCAGCATTTT
CDR3: CASSPQGFSNQPQHF
J: TRBJ1-5
V: TRBV18
size: .
D: .
length: 15

DNA: TGCGCCAGCAGCAGAGAGGGGGGGGCAGATACGCAGTATTTT
CDR3: CASSREGGADTQYF
J: TRBJ2-3
V: TRBV10-1
size: .
D: .
length: 14

DNA: TGTGCCTGGAGTGTACACGGCAGAAAAGAGACCCAGTACTTC
CDR3: CAWSVHGRKETQYF
J: TRBJ2-5
V: TRBV30
size: .
D: .
length: 14

DNA: TGCGCCAGCAGCGTTGACGGGGAGAGCGAGCAGTACTTC
CDR3: CASSVDGESEQYF
J: TRBJ2-7
V: TRBV5-1
size: .
D: .
length: 13

DNA: TGTGCCTGGAGTGTACGAGAGGGAGAGACCCAGTACTTC
CDR3: CAWSVREGETQYF
J: TRBJ2-5
V: TRBV30
size: .
D: .
length: 13

DNA: TGCGCCAGCAGCTTGACGGCGGGGCTCTCCTACAATGAGCAGTTCTTC
CDR3: CASSLTAGLSYNEQFF
J: TRBJ2-1
V: TRBV5-1
size: .
D: .
length: 16

DNA: TGTGCCAACAGCGTAGAGAGCTATGGCTACACCTTC
CDR3: CANSVESYGYTF
J: TRBJ1-2
V: TRBV9
size: .
D: .
length: 12

DNA: TGTGCCAGTAGTATAGGGAATAGGGGTGGTGAAAAACTGTTTTTT
CDR3: CASSIGNRGGEKLFF
J: TRBJ1-4
V: TRBV19
size: .
D: .
length: 15

DNA: TGCGCCAGCAATGCGGGGAAGAACTATGGCTACACCTTC
CDR3: CASNAGKNYGYTF
J: TRBJ1-2
V: TRBV5-1
size: .
D: .
length: 13

DNA: TGTGCCAGTAGTGGGGGGAGTCAGCCCCAGCATTTT
CDR3: CASSGGSQPQHF
J: TRBJ1-5
V: TRBV19
size: .
D: .
length: 12

DNA: TGTGCCAGCAGAGATAGCGGGTCCTACGAGCAGTACTTC
CDR3: CASRDSGSYEQYF
J: TRBJ2-7
V: TRBV6-5
size: .
D: TRBD2
length: 13

DNA: TGTGCCAGCGGGTACAGCGATGAAAAACTGTTTTTT
CDR3: CASGYSDEKLFF
J: TRBJ1-4
V: TRBV6-5
size: few
D: .
length: 12

DNA: TGTGCCAGTAGTATTCGGAATGAGCAGTTCTTC
CDR3: CASSIRNEQFF
J: TRBJ2-1
V: TRBV19
size: .
D: .
length: 11

DNA: TGTGCCAGCAGCTTAGGCAGGGCCCCGGCTGGCTACACCTTC
CDR3: CASSLGRAPAGYTF
J: TRBJ1-2
V: TRBV7-2
size: .
D: .
length: 14

DNA: TGTGCCAGCTCAGGACAGGGGAGGGGAAACTCACCCCTCCACTTT
CDR3: CASSGQGRGNSPLHF
J: TRBJ1-6
V: TRBV18
size: .
D: TRBD1
length: 15

DNA: TGCGCCAGCAGCTTGGTCTGGGATGCGCAGTATTTT
CDR3: CASSLVWDAQYF
J: TRBJ2-3
V: TRBV5-1
size: .
D: .
length: 12

DNA: TGTGCCAGCATTTTCAGAGAGACCCAGTACTTC
CDR3: CASIFRETQYF
J: TRBJ2-5
V: TRBV6-1
size: .
D: .
length: 11

DNA: TGTGCCAGCAGCTTAGTACTAGCGGGAGGGGATACGCAGTATTTT
CDR3: CASSLVLAGGDTQYF
J: TRBJ2-3
V: TRBV7-9
size: .
D: TRBD2
length: 15

DNA: TGCGCCAGCAGCTATGGGGACAGGGGGGATAATTCACCCCTCCACTTT
CDR3: CASSYGDRGDNSPLHF
J: TRBJ1-6
V: TRBV5-1
size: .
D: TRBD1
length: 16

DNA: TGTGCCAGCAGCTTTACAGGGGGAGTAATCGATGAGCAGTTCTTC
CDR3: CASSFTGGVIDEQFF
J: TRBJ2-1
V: TRBV11-2
size: .
D: TRBD1
length: 15

DNA: TGTGCCAGCAGCCACCGGACGGGTAACACCGGGGAGCTGTTTTTT
CDR3: CASSHRTGNTGELFF
J: TRBJ2-2
V: TRBV7-3
size: .
D: .
length: 15

DNA: TGTGCCAGCAGTGCAGCGCATCCGACTAATGAAAAACTGTTTTTT
CDR3: CASSAAHPTNEKLFF
J: TRBJ1-4
V: TRBV25-1
size: .
D: .
length: 15

DNA: TGTGCCAGCAGCGGACAGGGGGCGAACACTGAAGCTTTCTTT
CDR3: CASSGQGANTEAFF
J: TRBJ1-1
V: TRBV9
size: .
D: TRBD1
length: 14

DNA: TGTGCCAGCAGCGGAAAGCCGGGACAGGGGGGATCCTACGAGCAGTACTTC
CDR3: CASSGKPGQGGSYEQYF
J: TRBJ2-7
V: TRBV7-9
size: .
D: TRBD1
length: 17

DNA: TGTGCCATCAGGGCCGGGACTAGCGGGAACAATGAGCAGTTCTTC
CDR3: CAIRAGTSGNNEQFF
J: TRBJ2-1
V: TRBV10-3
size: .
D: TRBD2
length: 15

DNA: TGTGCCAGCAGTTTCAACTACGGGAACTCTGGAAACACCATATATTTT
CDR3: CASSFNYGNSGNTIYF
J: TRBJ1-3
V: TRBV28
size: .
D: .
length: 16

DNA: TGTGCCAGCAGCCGACTAGCGGGGGGCTCTAGCACAGATACGCAGTATTTT
CDR3: CASSRLAGGSSTDTQYF
J: TRBJ2-3
V: TRBV4-2
size: .
D: TRBD2
length: 17

DNA: TGCGCCAGCAGCAGGGGACCCCCGAACACCGGGGAGCTGTTTTTT
CDR3: CASSRGPPNTGELFF
J: TRBJ2-2
V: TRBV5-1
size: .
D: .
length: 15

DNA: TGCGCCAGCAGTGAAAGTGGAGCGGGGGATGCGGAGACCCAGTACTTC
CDR3: CASSESGAGDAETQYF
J: TRBJ2-5
V: TRBV10-1
size: .
D: TRBD2
length: 16

DNA: TGTGCCAGCAGCTTGGCCGGGGAGCTGTTTTTT
CDR3: CASSLAGELFF
J: TRBJ2-2
V: TRBV5-6
size: .
D: .
length: 11

DNA: TGTGCCAGCACCTTCTCGGGTCTGGTGATTGACTTC
CDR3: CASTFSGLVIDF
J: TRBJ2-5
V: TRBV2
size: .
D: .
length: 12

DNA: TGCGCCAGCAGTACAGGGGTGGGTTCACCCCTCCACTTT
CDR3: CASSTGVGSPLHF
J: TRBJ1-6
V: TRBV5-1
size: .
D: TRBD1
length: 13

DNA: TGTGCCAGCAGCTTAAATTTCGACAGGGGGGCGACCCAGTACTTC
CDR3: CASSLNFDRGATQYF
J: TRBJ2-5
V: TRBV7-3
size: few
D: TRBD1
length: 15

DNA: TGCGCCAGCAGCTTGAGGTTGGGGGGAAGCTCCTACGAGCAGTACTTC
CDR3: CASSLRLGGSSYEQYF
J: TRBJ2-7
V: TRBV5-1
size: .
D: .
length: 16

DNA: TGCAGCGCTCGGAGGGGGACGGACACCGGGGAGCTGTTTTTT
CDR3: CSARRGTDTGELFF
J: TRBJ2-2
V: TRBV29-1
size: .
D: .
length: 14